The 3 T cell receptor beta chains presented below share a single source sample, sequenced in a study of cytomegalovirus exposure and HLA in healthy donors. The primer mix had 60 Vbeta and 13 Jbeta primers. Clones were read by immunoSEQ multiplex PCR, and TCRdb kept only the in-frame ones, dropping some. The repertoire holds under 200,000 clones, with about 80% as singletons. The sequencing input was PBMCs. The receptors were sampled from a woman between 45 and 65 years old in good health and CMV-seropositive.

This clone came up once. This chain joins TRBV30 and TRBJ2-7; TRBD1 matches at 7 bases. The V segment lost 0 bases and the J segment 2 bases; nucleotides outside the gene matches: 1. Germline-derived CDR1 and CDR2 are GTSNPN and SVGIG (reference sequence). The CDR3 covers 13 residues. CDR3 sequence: CAWSVRGPYEQYF. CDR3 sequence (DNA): TGTGCCTGGAGTGTAAGGGGGCCCTACGAGCAGTACTTC.

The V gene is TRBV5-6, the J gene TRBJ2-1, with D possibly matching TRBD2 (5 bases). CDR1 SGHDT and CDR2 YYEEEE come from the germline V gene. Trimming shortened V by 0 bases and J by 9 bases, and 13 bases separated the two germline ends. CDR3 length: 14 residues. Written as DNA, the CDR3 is TGTGCCAGCAGCTTGGGGGAGCTAGGTACTGAGCAGTTCTTC. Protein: CASSLGELGTEQFF.

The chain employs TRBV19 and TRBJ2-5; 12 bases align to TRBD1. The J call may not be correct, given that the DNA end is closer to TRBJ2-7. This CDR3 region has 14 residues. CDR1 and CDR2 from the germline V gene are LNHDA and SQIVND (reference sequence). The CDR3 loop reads CASSRDRGHYEQYF. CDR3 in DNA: TGTGCCAGCTCCCGGGACAGGGGGCATTACGAGCAGTACTTC.